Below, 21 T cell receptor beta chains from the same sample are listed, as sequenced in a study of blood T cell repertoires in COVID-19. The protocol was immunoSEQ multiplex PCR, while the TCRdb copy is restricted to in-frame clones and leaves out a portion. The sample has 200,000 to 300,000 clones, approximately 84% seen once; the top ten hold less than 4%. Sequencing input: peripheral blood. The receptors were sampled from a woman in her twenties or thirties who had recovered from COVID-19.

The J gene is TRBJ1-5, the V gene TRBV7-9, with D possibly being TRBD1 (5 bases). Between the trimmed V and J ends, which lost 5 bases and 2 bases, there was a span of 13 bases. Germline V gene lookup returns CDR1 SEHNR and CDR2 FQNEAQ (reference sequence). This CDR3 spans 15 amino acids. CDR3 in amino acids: CASSIQGDGNQPQHF. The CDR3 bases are TGTGCCAGCAGCATTCAGGGTGACGGCAATCAGCCCCAGCATTTT.

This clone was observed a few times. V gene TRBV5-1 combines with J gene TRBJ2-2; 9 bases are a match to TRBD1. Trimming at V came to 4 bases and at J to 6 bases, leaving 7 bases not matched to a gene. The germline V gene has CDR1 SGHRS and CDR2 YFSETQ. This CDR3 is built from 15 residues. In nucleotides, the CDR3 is TGCGCCAGCAGCCACGGACAGGGGACTGCCGGGGAGCTGTTTTTT. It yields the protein CASSHGQGTAGELFF.

CDR3 sequence reads: CASSGEGEQYF. The CDR3 nucleotides are TGTGCCAGCAGTGGAGAGGGCGAGCAGTACTTC. V gene TRBV9 combines with J gene TRBJ2-7, with D possibly matching TRBD2 (5 bases). The V end lost 5 bases, the J end lost 6 bases, and 9 bases lay between the germline ends. From germline, CDR1 is SGDLS and CDR2 YYNGEE. The CDR3 is 11 amino acids.

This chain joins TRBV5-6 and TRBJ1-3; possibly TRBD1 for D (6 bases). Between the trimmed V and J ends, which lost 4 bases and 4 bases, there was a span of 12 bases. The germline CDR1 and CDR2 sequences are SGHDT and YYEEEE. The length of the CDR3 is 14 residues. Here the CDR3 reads CASSQDRRGNTIYF. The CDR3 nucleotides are TGTGCCAGCAGCCAGGACAGACGGGGAAACACCATATATTTT.

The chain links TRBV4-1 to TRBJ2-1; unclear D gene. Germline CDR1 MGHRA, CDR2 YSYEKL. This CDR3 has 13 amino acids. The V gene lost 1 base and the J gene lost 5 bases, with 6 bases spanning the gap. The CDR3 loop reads CASSQADNNEQFF. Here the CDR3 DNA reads TGCGCCAGCAGCCAAGCAGACAACAATGAGCAGTTCTTC.

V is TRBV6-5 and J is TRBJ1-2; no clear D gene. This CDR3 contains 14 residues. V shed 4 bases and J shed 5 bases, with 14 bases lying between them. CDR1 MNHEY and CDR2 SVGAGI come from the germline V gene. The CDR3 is CASSSPRELYGYTF. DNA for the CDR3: TGTGCCAGCAGTTCCCCTCGGGAGTTATATGGCTACACCTTC.

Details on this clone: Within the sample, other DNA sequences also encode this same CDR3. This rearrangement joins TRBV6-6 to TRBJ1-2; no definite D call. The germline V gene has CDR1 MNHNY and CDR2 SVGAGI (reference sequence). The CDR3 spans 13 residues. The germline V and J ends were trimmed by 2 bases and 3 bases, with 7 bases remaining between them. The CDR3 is CASSYGQDYGYTF. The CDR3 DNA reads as TGTGCCAGCAGTTACGGGCAGGACTATGGCTACACCTTC.

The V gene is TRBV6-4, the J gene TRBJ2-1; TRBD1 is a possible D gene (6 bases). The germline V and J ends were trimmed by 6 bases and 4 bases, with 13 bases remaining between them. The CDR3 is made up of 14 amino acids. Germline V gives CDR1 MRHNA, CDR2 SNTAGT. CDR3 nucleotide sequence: TGTGCCAGCAGCCCGGGACACCCATACAATGAGCAGTTCTTC. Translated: CASSPGHPYNEQFF.

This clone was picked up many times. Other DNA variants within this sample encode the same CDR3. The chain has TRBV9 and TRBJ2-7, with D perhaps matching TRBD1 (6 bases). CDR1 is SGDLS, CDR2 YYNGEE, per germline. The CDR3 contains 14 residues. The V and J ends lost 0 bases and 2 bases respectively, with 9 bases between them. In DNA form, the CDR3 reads TGTGCCAGCAGCGTAGGCCAGGGGACCTACGAGCAGTACTTC. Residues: CASSVGQGTYEQYF. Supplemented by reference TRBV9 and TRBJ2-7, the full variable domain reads DSGVTQTPKHLITATGQRVTLRCSPRSGDLSVYWYQQSLDQGLQFLIQYYNGEERAKGNILERFSAQQFPDLHSELNLSSLELGDSALYFCASSVGQGTYEQYFGPGTRLTVT.

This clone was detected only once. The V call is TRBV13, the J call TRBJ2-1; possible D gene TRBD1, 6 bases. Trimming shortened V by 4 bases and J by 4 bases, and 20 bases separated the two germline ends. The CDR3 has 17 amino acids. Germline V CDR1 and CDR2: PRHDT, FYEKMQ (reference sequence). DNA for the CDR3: TGTGCCAGCAGCTCGGACCCGACCGGGACACAGTACAATGAGCAGTTCTTC. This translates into CASSSDPTGTQYNEQFF.

CDR3 protein: CASSLARLNSLTDTQYF. The DNA of the CDR3 is TGCGCCAGCAGCTTGGCCAGGTTAAACAGTCTCACAGATACGCAGTATTTT. The chain combines TRBV5-1 with TRBJ2-3; D remains unclear. Trimming left V 0 bases short and J 2 bases short, with 16 bases between. The CDR3 totals 17 residues. Germline lookup yields CDR1 SGHRS and CDR2 YFSETQ.

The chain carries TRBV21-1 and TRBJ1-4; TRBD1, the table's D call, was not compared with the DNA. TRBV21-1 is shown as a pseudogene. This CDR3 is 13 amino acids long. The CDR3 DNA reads TGTGCCAGCAGCAAAGTCCGGGGGACAGGGTATCTATTT. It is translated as CASSKVRGTGYLF.

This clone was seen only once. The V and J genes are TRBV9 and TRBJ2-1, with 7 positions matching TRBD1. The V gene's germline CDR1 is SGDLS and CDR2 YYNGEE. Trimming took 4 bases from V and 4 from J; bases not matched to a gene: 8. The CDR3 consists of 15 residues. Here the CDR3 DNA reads TGTGCCAGCAGCTTAGCCGGGACAGAGTACAATGAGCAGTTCTTC. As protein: CASSLAGTEYNEQFF.

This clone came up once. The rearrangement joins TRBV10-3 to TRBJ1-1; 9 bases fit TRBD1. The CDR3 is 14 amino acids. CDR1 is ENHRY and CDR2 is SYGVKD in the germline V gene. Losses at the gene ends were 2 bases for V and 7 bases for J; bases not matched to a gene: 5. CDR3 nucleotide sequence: TGTGCCATCAGTGAGCCGGGACAGGGAGGTGAAGCTTTCTTT. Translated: CAISEPGQGGEAFF.

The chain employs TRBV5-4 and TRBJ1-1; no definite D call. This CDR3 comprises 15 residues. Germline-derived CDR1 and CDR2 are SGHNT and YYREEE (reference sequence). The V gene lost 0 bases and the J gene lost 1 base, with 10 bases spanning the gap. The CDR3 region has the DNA TGTGCCAGCAGCTTGGCCTTAGCTCGGAACACTGAAGCTTTCTTT. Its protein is CASSLALARNTEAFF.

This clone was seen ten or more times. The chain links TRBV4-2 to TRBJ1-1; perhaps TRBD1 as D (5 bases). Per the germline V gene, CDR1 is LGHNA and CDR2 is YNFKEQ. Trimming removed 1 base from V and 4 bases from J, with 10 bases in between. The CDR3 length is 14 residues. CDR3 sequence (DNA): TGTGCCAGCAGCCAAGCGGGACTGGGCACTGAAGCTTTCTTT. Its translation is CASSQAGLGTEAFF.

For the CDR3, the DNA is TGCGCCAGCAGCTTGGTTAGCGAGGGTGAGCAGTTCTTC. This gives the protein CASSLVSEGEQFF. The chain couples TRBV5-1 to TRBJ2-1; perhaps TRBD2 as D (5 bases). V lost 0 bases and J lost 9, with 10 bases in between. CDR3 length: 13 amino acids. CDR1 and CDR2 from the germline V gene are SGHRS and YFSETQ.

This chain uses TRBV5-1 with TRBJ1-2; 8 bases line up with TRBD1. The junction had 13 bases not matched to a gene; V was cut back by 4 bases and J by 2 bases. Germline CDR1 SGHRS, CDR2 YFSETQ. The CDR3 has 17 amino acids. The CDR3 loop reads CASSLGQGSSYNYGYTF. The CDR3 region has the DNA TGCGCCAGCAGCCTCGGACAGGGCTCTTCCTACAACTATGGCTACACCTTC.

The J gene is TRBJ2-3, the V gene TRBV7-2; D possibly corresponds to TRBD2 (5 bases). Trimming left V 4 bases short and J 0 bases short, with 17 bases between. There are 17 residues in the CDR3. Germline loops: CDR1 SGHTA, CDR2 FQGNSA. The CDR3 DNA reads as TGTGCCAGCAGCTCATCCCGGTGGACTCGAAGCACAGATACGCAGTATTTT. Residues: CASSSSRWTRSTDTQYF. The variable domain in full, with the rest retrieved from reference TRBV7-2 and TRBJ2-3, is GAGVSQSPSNKVTEKGKDVELRCDPISGHTALYWYRQSLGQGLEFLIYFQGNSAPDKSGLPSDRFSAERTGGSVSTLTIQRTQQEDSAVYLCASSSSRWTRSTDTQYFGPGTRLTVL.

This CDR3 reads CASSQRGQPETQYF. For the CDR3, the DNA is TGCGCCAGCAGCCAACGTGGACAACCCGAGACCCAGTACTTC. The V gene is TRBV4-3, the J gene TRBJ2-5, with D perhaps TRBD1 (5 bases). V gave up 2 bases and J gave up 5 bases, with 12 bases separating them. Germline V gene sequence: CDR1 LGHNA, CDR2 YSLEER. The CDR3 totals 14 residues.

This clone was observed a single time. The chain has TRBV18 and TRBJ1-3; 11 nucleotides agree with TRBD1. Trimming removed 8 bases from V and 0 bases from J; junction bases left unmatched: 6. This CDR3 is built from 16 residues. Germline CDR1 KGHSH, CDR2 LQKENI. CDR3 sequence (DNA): TGTGCCAGCACGGACAGGGGGCCCTTCTCTGGAAACACCATATATTTT. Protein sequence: CASTDRGPFSGNTIYF.